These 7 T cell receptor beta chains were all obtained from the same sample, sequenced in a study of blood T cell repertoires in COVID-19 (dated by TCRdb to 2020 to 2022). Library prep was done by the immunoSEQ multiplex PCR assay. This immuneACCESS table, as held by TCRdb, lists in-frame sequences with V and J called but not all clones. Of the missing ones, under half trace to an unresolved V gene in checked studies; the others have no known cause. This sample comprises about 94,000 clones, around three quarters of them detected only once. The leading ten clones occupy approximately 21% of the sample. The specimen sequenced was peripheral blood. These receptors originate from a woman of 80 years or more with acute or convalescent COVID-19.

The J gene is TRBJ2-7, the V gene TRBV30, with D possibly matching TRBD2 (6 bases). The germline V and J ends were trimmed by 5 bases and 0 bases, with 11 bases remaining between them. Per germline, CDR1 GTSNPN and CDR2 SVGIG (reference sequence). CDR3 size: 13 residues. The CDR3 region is CAWVAASSYEQYF. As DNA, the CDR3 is TGTGCCTGGGTAGCGGCAAGCTCCTACGAGCAGTACTTC.

In DNA form, the CDR3 reads TGTGCCAGCAGCTTAGATGGTGAGGGCAATCAGCCCCAGCATTTT. This translates into CASSLDGEGNQPQHF. V usage is TRBV7-2 and J usage is TRBJ1-5; D is uncertain. Trimming shortened V by 1 base and J by 2 bases, and 9 bases separated the two germline ends. In germline, CDR1 is SGHTA, CDR2 FQGNSA. The CDR3 is made up of 15 amino acids.

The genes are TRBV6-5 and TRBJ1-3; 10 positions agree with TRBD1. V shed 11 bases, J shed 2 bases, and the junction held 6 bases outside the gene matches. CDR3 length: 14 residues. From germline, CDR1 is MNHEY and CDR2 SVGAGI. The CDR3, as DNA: TGTGCCGGGCTTGGGACAGGGGCTGGAAACACCATATATTTT. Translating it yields CAGLGTGAGNTIYF.

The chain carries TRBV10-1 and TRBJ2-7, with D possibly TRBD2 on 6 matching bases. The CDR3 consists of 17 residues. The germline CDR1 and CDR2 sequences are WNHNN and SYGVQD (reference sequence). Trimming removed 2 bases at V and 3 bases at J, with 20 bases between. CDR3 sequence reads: CASSEPRNLDYHYEQYF. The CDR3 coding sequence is TGCGCCAGCAGTGAGCCTCGAAATTTGGACTATCACTACGAGCAGTACTTC.

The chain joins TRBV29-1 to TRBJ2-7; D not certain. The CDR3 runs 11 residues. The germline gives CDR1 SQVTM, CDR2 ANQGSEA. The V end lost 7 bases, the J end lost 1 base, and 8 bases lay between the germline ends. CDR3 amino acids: CSGRSSYEQYF. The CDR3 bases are TGCAGCGGCCGTAGTTCCTACGAGCAGTACTTC.

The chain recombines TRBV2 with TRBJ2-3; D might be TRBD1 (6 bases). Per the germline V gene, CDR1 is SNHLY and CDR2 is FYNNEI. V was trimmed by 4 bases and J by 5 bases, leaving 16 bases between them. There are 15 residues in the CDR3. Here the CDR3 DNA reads TGTGCCAGCAGTGGAAAACAGGGTATAATAGATACGCAGTATTTT. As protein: CASSGKQGIIDTQYF.

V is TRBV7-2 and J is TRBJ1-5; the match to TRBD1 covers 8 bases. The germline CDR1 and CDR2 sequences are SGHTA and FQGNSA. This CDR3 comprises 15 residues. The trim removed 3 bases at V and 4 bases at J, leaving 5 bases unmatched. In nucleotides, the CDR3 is TGTGCCAGCAGCTTGAGCAGGGGGCGAAATCAGCCCCAGCATTTT. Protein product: CASSLSRGRNQPQHF. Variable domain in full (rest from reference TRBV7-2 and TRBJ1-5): GAGVSQSPSNKVTEKGKDVELRCDPISGHTALYWYRQSLGQGLEFLIYFQGNSAPDKSGLPSDRFSAERTGGSVSTLTIQRTQQEDSAVYLCASSLSRGRNQPQHFGDGTRLSIL.